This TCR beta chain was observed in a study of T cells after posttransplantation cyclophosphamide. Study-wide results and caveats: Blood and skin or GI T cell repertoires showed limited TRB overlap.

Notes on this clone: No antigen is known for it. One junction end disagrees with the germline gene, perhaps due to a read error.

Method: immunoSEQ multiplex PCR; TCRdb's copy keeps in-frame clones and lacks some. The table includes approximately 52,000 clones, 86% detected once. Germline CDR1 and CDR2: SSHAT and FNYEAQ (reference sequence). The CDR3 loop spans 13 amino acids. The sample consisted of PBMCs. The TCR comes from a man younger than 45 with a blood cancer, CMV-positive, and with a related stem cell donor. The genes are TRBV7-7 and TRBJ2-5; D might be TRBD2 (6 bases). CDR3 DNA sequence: TGTGCTAGCAGCTTGACGGGAGTAGAGACCCAGTACTTC. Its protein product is CASSLTGVETQYF.